This T cell receptor beta chain came from a study of T cell responses to AZD1222 COVID-19 vaccine. Study-wide points: Following two doses of AZD1222, Spike-specific TCR breadth and depth rose.

Here immunoSEQ multiplex PCR was the method, and the copy in TCRdb shows in-frame clones only, minus some. Here the sample spans roughly 160,000 clones, roughly 94% being singletons. A note on this clone: The antigen is unknown.

The germline V gene has CDR1 MNHEY and CDR2 SMNVEV (reference sequence). Trimming shortened V by 4 bases and J by 0 bases, and 4 bases separated the two germline ends. The CDR3 is 13 amino acids. V and J are TRBV27 and TRBJ1-3; D uncertain. The sample was peripheral blood, taken on day 0 of AZD1222 vaccination. The clonotype originates from an adult in good health. The CDR3 DNA reads TGTGCCAGCAGTTGGGACTCTGGAAACACCATATATTTT. It yields the protein CASSWDSGNTIYF.